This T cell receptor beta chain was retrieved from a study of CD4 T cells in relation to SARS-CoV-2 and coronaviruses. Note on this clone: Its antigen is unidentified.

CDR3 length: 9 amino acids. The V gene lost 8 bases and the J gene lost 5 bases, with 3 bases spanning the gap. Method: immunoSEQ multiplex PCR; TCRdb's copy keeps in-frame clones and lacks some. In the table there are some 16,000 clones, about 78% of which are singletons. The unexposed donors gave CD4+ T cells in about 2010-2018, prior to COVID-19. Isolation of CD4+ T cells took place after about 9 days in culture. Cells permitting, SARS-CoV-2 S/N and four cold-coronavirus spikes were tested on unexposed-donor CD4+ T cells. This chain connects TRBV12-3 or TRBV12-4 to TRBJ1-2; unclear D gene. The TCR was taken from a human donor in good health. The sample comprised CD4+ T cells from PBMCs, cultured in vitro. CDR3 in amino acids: CASGYGYTF. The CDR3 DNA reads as TGTGCCAGCGGGTATGGCTACACCTTC.